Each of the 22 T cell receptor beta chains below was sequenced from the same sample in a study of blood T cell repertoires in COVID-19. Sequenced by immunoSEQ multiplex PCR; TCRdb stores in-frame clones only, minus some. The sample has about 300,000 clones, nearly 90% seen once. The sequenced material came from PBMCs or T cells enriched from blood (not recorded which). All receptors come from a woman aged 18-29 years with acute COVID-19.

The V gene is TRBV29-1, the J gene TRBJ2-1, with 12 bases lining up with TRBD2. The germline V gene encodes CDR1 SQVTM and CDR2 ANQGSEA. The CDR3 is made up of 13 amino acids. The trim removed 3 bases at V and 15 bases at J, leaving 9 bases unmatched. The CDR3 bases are TGCAGCGTTGATGGGCCTAGCGGGAGGGGAGGGTTCTTC. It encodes CSVDGPSGRGGFF.

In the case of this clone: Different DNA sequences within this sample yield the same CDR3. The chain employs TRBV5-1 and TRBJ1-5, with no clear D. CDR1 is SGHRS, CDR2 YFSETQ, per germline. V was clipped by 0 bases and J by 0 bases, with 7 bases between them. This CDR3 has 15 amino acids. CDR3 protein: CASSLAGSSNQPQHF. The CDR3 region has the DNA TGCGCCAGCAGCTTGGCGGGGTCTAGCAATCAGCCCCAGCATTTT.

The CDR3 loop is CASSPQQGVQETQYF. The CDR3 bases are TGTGCCAGCTCACCACAACAGGGGGTCCAAGAGACCCAGTACTTC. The chain combines TRBV18 with TRBJ2-5, with 8 bases that match TRBD1. From germline, CDR1 is KGHSH and CDR2 LQKENI. The CDR3 is 15 residues long. V shed 1 base, J shed 1 base, and the junction held 2 bases outside the gene matches.

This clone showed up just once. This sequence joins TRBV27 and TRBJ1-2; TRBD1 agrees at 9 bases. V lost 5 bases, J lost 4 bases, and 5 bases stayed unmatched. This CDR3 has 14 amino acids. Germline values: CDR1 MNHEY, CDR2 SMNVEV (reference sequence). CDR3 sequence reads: CASSPQTGGYGYTF. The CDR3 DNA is TGTGCCAGCAGTCCACAGACAGGGGGCTATGGCTACACCTTC.

The CDR3 region is CASSLASAMYYEQYF. The CDR3, as DNA: TGTGCCAGCAGCTTAGCTTCCGCTATGTACTACGAGCAGTACTTC. The gene calls are TRBV11-2 and TRBJ2-7; no firm D call. This CDR3 has 15 residues. Germline V gene sequence: CDR1 SGHAT, CDR2 FQNNGV. The V and J ends lost 1 base and 3 bases respectively, with 13 bases between them.

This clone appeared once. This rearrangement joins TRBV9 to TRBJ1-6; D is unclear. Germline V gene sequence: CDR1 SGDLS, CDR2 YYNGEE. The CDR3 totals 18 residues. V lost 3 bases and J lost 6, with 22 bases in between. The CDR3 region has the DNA TGTGCCAGCAGCGAATCCCCGCAAGCGAGCTTACTTAATTCACCCCTCCACTTT. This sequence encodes CASSESPQASLLNSPLHF. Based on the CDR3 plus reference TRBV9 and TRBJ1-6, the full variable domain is DSGVTQTPKHLITATGQRVTLRCSPRSGDLSVYWYQQSLDQGLQFLIQYYNGEERAKGNILERFSAQQFPDLHSELNLSSLELGDSALYFCASSESPQASLLNSPLHFGNGTRLTVT.

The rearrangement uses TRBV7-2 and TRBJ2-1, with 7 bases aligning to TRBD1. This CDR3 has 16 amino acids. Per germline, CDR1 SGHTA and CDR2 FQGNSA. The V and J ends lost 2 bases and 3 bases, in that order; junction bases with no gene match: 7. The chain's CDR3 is CASSLPGTVLYNEQFF. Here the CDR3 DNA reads TGTGCCAGCAGCTTACCCGGGACAGTTCTCTACAATGAGCAGTTCTTC. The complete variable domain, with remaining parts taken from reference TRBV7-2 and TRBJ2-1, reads GAGVSQSPSNKVTEKGKDVELRCDPISGHTALYWYRQSLGQGLEFLIYFQGNSAPDKSGLPSDRFSAERTGGSVSTLTIQRTQQEDSAVYLCASSLPGTVLYNEQFFGPGTRLTVL.

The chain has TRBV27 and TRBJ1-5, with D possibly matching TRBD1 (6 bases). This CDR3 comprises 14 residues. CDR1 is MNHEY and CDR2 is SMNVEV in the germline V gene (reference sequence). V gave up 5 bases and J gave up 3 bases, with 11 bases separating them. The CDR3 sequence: CASSPGQLNQPQHF. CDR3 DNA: TGTGCCAGCAGTCCCGGACAGCTCAATCAGCCCCAGCATTTT.

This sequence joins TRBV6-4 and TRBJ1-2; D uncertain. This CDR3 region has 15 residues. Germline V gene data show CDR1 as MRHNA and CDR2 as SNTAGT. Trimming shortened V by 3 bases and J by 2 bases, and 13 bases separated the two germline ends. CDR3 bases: TGTGCCAGCAGTGAGAGTGCGGGGATAAACTATGGCTACACCTTC. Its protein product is CASSESAGINYGYTF.

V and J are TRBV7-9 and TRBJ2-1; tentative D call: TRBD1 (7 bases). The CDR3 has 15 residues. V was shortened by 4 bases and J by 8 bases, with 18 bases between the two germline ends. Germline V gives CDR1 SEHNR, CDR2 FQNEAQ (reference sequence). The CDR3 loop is CASSSTQGEVDEQFF. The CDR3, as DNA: TGTGCCAGCAGCTCGACCCAGGGGGAGGTAGATGAGCAGTTCTTC.

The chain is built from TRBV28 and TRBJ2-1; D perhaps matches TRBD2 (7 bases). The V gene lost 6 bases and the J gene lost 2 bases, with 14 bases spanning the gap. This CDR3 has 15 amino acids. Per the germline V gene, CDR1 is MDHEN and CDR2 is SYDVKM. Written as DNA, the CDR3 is TGTGCCAGCAGGGAGGGGGGGTTCACCTACAATGAGCAGTTCTTC. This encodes CASREGGFTYNEQFF.

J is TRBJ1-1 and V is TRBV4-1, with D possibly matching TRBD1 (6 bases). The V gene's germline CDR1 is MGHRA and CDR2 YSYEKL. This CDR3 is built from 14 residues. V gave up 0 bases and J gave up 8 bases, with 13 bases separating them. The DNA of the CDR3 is TGCGCCAGCAGCCAAGATGAATCCAGGGGAGAAGCTTTCTTT. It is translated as CASSQDESRGEAFF.

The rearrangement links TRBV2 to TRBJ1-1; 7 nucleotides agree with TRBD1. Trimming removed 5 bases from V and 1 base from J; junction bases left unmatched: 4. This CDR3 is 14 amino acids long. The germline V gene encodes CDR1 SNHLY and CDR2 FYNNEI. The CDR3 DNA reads TGTGCCAGCAGTTTACGGACAGGGAACACTGAAGCTTTCTTT. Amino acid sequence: CASSLRTGNTEAFF. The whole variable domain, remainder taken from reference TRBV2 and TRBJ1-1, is EPEVTQTPSHQVTQMGQEVILRCVPISNHLYFYWYRQILGQKVEFLVSFYNNEISEKSEIFDDQFSVERPDGSNFTLKIRSTKLEDSAMYFCASSLRTGNTEAFFGQGTRLTVV.

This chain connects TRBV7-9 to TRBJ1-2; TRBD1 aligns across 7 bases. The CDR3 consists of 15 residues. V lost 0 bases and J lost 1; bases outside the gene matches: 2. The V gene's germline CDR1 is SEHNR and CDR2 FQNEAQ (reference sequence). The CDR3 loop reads CASSLADRINYGYTF. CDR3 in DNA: TGTGCCAGCAGCTTAGCGGACAGGATTAACTATGGCTACACCTTC. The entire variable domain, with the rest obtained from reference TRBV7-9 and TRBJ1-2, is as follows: DTGVSQNPRHKITKRGQNVTFRCDPISEHNRLYWYRQTLGQGPEFLTYFQNEAQLEKSRLLSDRFSAERPKGSFSTLEIQRTEQGDSAMYLCASSLADRINYGYTFGSGTRLTVV.

The CDR3 DNA is TGTGCCAGCAGCCAAGATTACATCCCGACCTTC. Translation: CASSQDYIPTF. The V gene is TRBV4-2, the J gene TRBJ1-2; D not certain. This CDR3 region has 11 residues. Between the trimmed V and J ends, which lost 0 bases and 14 bases, there was a span of 10 bases. CDR1 and CDR2 from the germline V gene are LGHNA and YNFKEQ.

As DNA, the CDR3 is TGTGCCAGCAGCTTAGCGCTTGGGGCTGGGGAGCAGTTCTTC. The encoded protein is CASSLALGAGEQFF. The V and J genes are TRBV7-8 and TRBJ2-1; weak D call: TRBD1 (5 bases). V was clipped by 0 bases and J by 10 bases, with 13 bases between them. The CDR3 runs to 14 residues. Germline CDR1 reads SGHVS; CDR2 reads FQNEAQ.

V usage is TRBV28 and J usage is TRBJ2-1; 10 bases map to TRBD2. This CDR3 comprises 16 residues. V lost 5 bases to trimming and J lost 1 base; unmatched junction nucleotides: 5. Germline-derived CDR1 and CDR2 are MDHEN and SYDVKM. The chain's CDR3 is CASSQTSGASYNEQFF. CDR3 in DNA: TGTGCCAGCAGTCAAACTAGCGGGGCGTCCTACAATGAGCAGTTCTTC.

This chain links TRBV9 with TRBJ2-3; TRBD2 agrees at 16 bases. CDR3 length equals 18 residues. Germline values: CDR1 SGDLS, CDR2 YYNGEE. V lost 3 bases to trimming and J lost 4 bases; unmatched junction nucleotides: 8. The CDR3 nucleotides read TGTGCCAGCAGCGCCGGGACTAGCGGGAGGGGGAGGGCAGATACGCAGTATTTT. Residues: CASSAGTSGRGRADTQYF.

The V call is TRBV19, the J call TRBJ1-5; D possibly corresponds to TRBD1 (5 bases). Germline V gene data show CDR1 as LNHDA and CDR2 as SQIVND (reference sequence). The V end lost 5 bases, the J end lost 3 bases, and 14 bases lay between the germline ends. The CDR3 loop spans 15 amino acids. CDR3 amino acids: CASSLETAFNQPQHF. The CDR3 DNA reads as TGTGCCAGTAGTCTCGAGACAGCCTTCAATCAGCCCCAGCATTTT.

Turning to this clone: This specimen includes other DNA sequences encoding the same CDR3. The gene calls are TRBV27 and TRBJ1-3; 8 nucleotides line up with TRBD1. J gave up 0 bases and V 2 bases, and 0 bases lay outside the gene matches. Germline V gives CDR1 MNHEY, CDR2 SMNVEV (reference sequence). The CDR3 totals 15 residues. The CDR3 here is CASSLGQGSGNTIYF. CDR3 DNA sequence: TGTGCCAGCAGTTTAGGACAGGGCTCTGGAAACACCATATATTTT.

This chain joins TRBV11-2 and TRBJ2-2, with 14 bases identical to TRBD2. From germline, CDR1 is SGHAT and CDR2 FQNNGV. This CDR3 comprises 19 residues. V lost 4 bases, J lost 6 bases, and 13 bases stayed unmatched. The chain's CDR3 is CASSSPRGLAGVWAGELFF. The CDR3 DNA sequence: TGTGCCAGCAGCTCACCAAGGGGACTAGCGGGAGTATGGGCCGGGGAGCTGTTTTTT.

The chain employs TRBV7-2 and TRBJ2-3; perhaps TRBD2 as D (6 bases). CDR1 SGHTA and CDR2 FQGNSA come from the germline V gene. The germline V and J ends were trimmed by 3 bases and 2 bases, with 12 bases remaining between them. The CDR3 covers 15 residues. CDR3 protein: CASSFVRGFTDTQYF. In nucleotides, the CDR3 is TGTGCCAGCAGCTTTGTACGGGGGTTCACAGATACGCAGTATTTT.